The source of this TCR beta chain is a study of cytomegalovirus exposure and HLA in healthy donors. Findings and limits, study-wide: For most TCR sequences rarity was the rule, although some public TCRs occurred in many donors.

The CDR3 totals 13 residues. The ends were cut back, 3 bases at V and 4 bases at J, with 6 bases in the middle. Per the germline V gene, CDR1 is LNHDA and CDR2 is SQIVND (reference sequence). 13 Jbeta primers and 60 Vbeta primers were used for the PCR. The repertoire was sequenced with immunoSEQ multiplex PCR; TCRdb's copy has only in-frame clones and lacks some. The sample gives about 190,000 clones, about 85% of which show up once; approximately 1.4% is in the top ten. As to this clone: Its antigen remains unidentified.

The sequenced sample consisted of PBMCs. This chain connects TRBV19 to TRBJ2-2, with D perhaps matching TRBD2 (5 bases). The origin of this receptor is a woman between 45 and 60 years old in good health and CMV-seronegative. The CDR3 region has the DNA TGTGCCAGTAGTATGGCGGGCACCGGGGAGCTGTTTTTT. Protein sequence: CASSMAGTGELFF. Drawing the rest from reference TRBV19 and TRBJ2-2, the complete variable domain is DGGITQSPKYLFRKEGQNVTLSCEQNLNHDAMYWYRQDPGQGLRLIYYSQIVNDFQKGDIAEGYSVSREKKESFPLTVTSAQKNPTAFYLCASSMAGTGELFFGEGSRLTVL.